One T cell receptor beta chain is described in this entry. What was sequenced were expressed TCRB transcripts, since all of the isolated RNA had been reverse transcribed. Sequencing used immunoSEQ multiplex PCR; TCRdb keeps in-frame clones, though not all of them. In the table there are 400,000 to 500,000 clones, about 14% of which are singletons. This record belongs to a study of beta chain features in type 1 diabetes. The CDR3 runs to 14 residues. V was pared by 6 bases and J by 2 bases, with 13 bases between. The germline gives CDR1 MNHEY, CDR2 SMNVEV (reference sequence). The sequence derives from a young man in good health. Sample: naive CD4+ T cells from blood. The chain is built from TRBV27 and TRBJ2-5; maybe TRBD1 (6 bases). The CDR3 DNA sequence: TGTGCCAGCAGCCCTCTAGGGACACAAGAGACCCAGTACTTC. Translating it yields CASSPLGTQETQYF.